The next 15 T cell receptor beta chains were all read from a single sample in a study of OX40 agonist ivuxolimab in advanced cancers. Clones were read by immunoSEQ multiplex PCR, and TCRdb kept only the in-frame ones, dropping some. This table has over 55,000 clones, about 82% appearing once. The sequencing here drew on CD4+ or CD8+ T cells sorted from blood, taken in a trial of the OX40 agonist ivuxolimab. The receptors shown here come from an adult with an advanced solid tumor such as melanoma, head and neck, liver or kidney cancer.

The chain recombines TRBV10-3 with TRBJ1-5; D gene unclear. The CDR3 sequence is 14 residues long. V lost 4 bases to trimming and J lost 3 bases, with 10 bases between them. Germline V gene lookup returns CDR1 ENHRY and CDR2 SYGVKD. The CDR3 nucleotides read TGTGCCATCAGTGGTGTGGAGGACAATCAGCCCCAGCATTTT. Its protein is CAISGVEDNQPQHF.

The CDR3 region has the DNA TGTGCCAGCAGCTACACAGCGCTCGGGACCCAGTACTTC. It encodes CASSYTALGTQYF. The chain links TRBV11-3 to TRBJ2-5, with D hard to call. Germline CDR1 SGHNT, CDR2 YENEEA. The CDR3 has 13 residues. The V end was cut by 4 bases, the J end by 7 bases, with 13 bases between.

V gene TRBV2 combines with J gene TRBJ1-6; D is unclear. Germline V gives CDR1 SNHLY, CDR2 FYNNEI. Trimming took 1 base from V and 10 from J, leaving 5 bases between them. This CDR3 spans 12 amino acids. The CDR3: CASSEVDSPLHF. The CDR3 DNA reads as TGTGCCAGCAGTGAAGTCGACTCACCCCTCCACTTT.

The genes are TRBV9 and TRBJ2-5; D gene unclear. CDR3 length equals 14 residues. In germline, CDR1 is SGDLS, CDR2 YYNGEE. The V end was cut by 0 bases, the J end by 1 base, with 7 bases between. The CDR3 is CASSVGNVQETQYF. CDR3 in DNA: TGTGCCAGCAGCGTAGGTAACGTCCAAGAGACCCAGTACTTC.

CDR3 in DNA: TGTGCCAGCAGCGTCAACTTAGCGGGAGCGGGGGTCGGTACGCAGTATTTT. It is translated as CASSVNLAGAGVGTQYF. This chain uses TRBV11-2 with TRBJ2-3, with 9 nucleotides matching TRBD2. The germline V gene encodes CDR1 SGHAT and CDR2 FQNNGV. Trimming took 5 bases from V and 8 from J; bases not matched to a gene: 17. This CDR3 has 17 amino acids.

DNA for the CDR3: TGTGCCAGCAGCTTAGGGACGGGCTATGGCTACACCTTC. This encodes CASSLGTGYGYTF. The V and J genes are TRBV11-3 and TRBJ1-2; no clear D. This CDR3 contains 13 residues. CDR1 is SGHNT and CDR2 is YENEEA in the germline V gene. The germline V and J ends were trimmed by 1 base and 4 bases, with 7 bases remaining between them.

V gene TRBV6-4 combines with J gene TRBJ2-3, with 12 bases aligning to TRBD2. Trimming removed 5 bases from V and 4 bases from J; junction bases left unmatched: 7. CDR3 length equals 16 residues. Per germline, CDR1 MRHNA and CDR2 SNTAGT. CDR3 residues: CASSSSSGRAADTQYF. The CDR3 coding sequence is TGTGCCAGCAGTTCCTCTAGCGGGAGGGCGGCAGATACGCAGTATTTT.

V gene TRBV15 combines with J gene TRBJ1-4, with TRBD1 as a possible D gene (6 bases). The V end was cut by 1 base, the J end by 7 bases, with 10 bases between. Germline-derived CDR1 and CDR2 are LNHNV and YYDKDF (reference sequence). The CDR3 runs to 14 residues. For the CDR3, the DNA is TGTGCCACCAGCAGAGGGGGGGCGGGTGAAAAACTGTTTTTT. It translates to CATSRGGAGEKLFF. Supplemented by reference TRBV15 and TRBJ1-4, the full variable domain reads DAMVIQNPRYQVTQFGKPVTLSCSQTLNHNVMYWYQQKSSQAPKLLFHYYDKDFNNEADTPDNFQSRRPNTSFCFLDIRSPGLGDTAMYLCATSRGGAGEKLFFGSGTQLSVL.

The rearrangement joins TRBV7-3 to TRBJ2-1, with TRBD2 identical over 7 bases. Germline V lookup: CDR1 SGHTA, CDR2 FQGTGA. With 0 bases clipped from V and 7 bases from J, the junction kept 6 bases outside the gene matches. The CDR3 is made up of 15 amino acids. CDR3 amino acids: CASSLTGGTWNEQFF. The CDR3 nucleotides read TGTGCCAGCAGCTTAACGGGAGGGACGTGGAATGAGCAGTTCTTC.

V usage is TRBV5-1 and J usage is TRBJ2-1, with 10 bases fitting TRBD1. The germline V gene encodes CDR1 SGHRS and CDR2 YFSETQ. This CDR3 has 16 amino acids. J gave up 5 bases and V 0 bases, and 5 bases lay outside the gene matches. Written as DNA, the CDR3 is TGCGCCAGCAGCTTGGCTGGGACAGGGGTTCACAATGAGCAGTTCTTC. Translating it yields CASSLAGTGVHNEQFF.

The gene calls are TRBV18 and TRBJ2-3; TRBD2 aligns across 8 bases. Trimming removed 3 bases from V and 3 bases from J; junction bases left unmatched: 11. The CDR3 has 17 amino acids. The germline CDR1 and CDR2 sequences are KGHSH and LQKENI. The CDR3 sequence: CASSPISVAGGTDTQYF. The DNA for the CDR3 is TGTGCCAGCTCACCGATCAGCGTTGCGGGAGGAACAGATACGCAGTATTTT.

The chain joins TRBV30 to TRBJ1-2; no firm D call. Per germline, CDR1 GTSNPN and CDR2 SVGIG (reference sequence). The ends were cut back, 4 bases at V and 4 bases at J, with 13 bases in the middle. The CDR3 runs 13 residues. The DNA for the CDR3 is TGTGCCTGGAATTTAGGGCGAAGCTATGGCTACACCTTC. Translated, it gives CAWNLGRSYGYTF.

J is TRBJ2-1 and V is TRBV18; 10 positions match TRBD1. The CDR3 has 15 amino acids. In germline, CDR1 is KGHSH, CDR2 LQKENI. J gave up 4 bases and V 4 bases, and 4 bases lay outside the gene matches. The CDR3 loop reads CASSRDRGMYNEQFF. The DNA of the CDR3 is TGTGCCAGCTCACGGGACAGGGGAATGTACAATGAGCAGTTCTTC.

The chain joins TRBV9 to TRBJ1-2, with D unresolved. The length of the CDR3 is 14 residues. Trimming left V 0 bases short and J 7 bases short, with 13 bases between. Germline V gene data show CDR1 as SGDLS and CDR2 as YYNGEE. For the CDR3, the DNA is TGTGCCAGCAGCGTAGAAGGGATGGTGGGTGGCTACACCTTC. Residues: CASSVEGMVGGYTF.

The chain recombines TRBV7-2 with TRBJ1-6, with D uncertain. The CDR3 is 13 residues long. Germline CDR1 and CDR2: SGHTA and FQGNSA. Between the trimmed V and J ends, which lost 6 bases and 9 bases, there was a span of 12 bases. The CDR3 sequence is CASSRPPASPLHF. The CDR3 coding sequence is TGTGCCAGCAGTAGACCCCCGGCTTCACCCCTCCACTTT.